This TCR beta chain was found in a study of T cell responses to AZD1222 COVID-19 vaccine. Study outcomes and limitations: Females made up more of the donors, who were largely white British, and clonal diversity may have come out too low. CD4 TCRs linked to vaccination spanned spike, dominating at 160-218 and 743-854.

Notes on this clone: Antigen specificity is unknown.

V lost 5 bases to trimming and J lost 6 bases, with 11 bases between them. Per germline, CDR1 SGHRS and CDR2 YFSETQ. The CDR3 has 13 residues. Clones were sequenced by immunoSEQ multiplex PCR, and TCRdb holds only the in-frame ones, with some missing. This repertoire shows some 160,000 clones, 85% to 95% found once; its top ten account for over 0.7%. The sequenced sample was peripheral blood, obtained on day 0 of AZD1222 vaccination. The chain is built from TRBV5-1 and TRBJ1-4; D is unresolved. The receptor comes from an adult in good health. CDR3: CASRRTADEKLFF. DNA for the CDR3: TGCGCCAGCAGAAGGACGGCGGATGAAAAACTGTTTTTT.